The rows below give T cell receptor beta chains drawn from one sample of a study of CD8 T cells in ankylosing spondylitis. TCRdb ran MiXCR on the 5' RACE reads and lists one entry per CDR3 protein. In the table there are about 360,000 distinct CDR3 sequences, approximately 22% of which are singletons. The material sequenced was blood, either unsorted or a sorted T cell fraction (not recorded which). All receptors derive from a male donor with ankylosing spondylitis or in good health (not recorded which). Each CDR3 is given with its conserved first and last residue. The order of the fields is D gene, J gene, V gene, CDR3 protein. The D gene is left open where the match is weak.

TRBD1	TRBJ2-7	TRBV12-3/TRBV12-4	CASSLRTGLGEQYF
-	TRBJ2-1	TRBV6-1	CASSTTRQGTYNEQFF
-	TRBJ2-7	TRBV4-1	CASSQEGRDTYEQYF
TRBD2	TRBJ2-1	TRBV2	CADRDYSYNEQFF
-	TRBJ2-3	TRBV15	CATSRGGGAPTDTQYF
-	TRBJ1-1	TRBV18	CASSPSRSDEAFF
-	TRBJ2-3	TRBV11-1	CASSRLMDRLDFEDTQYF
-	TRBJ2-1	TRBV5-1	CASSPGASVKSSYNEQFF
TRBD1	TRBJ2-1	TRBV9	CASSVEGTGGFEQFF
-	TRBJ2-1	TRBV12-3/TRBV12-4	CASSLIESNEQFF
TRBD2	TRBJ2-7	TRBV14	CASSLGLARHEQYF
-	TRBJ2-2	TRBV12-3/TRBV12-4	CAIHTGELFF
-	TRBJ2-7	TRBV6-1	CASERKERPDRPYEQYF
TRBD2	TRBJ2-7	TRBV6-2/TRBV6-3	CASSYLPGLAGRPAYEQYF
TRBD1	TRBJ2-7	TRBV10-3	CAISEPDRVGYEQYF
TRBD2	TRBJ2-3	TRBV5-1	CASSLALAGGASTDTQYF
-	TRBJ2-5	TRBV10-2	CASSATGRQETQYF
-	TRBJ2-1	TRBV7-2	CASSLVSAEQFF
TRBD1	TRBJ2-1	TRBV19	CASSKTGGGLNEQFF
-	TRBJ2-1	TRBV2	CASKLQAAPKDEQFF
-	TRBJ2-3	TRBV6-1	CASSEWGGPDTQYF
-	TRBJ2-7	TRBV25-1	CASRPLGNSYEQYF
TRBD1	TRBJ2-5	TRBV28	CASNPGQGETQYF
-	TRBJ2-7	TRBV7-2	CASSLGPLSYEQYF
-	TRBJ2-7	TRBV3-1	CASSSRTESYEQYF
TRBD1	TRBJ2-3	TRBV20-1	CSARTGDRDTDTQYF
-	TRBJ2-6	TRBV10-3	CAITRGAGANVLTF
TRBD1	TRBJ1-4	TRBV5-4	CASSLVGQGATNEKLFF
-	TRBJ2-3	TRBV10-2	CASGRAGGGDTQYF
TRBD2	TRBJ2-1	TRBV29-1	CSVPAGTSSYNEQFF
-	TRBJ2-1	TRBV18	CASSPRPHGDNEQFF
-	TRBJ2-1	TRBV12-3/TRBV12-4	CASSFGWIEQFF
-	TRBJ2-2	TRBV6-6	CAIKAGNTGELFF
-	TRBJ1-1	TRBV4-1	CASSDREENTEAFF
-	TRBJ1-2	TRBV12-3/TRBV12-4	CASSFAENYGYTF
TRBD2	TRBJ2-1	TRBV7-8	CASSLSSRLAEDEQFF
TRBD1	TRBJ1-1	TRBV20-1	CSARDPGQVGTEAFF
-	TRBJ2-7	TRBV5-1	CASSFPRDYGEQYF
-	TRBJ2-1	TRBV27	CASSSGLLWKFF
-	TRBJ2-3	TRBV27	CASKFSYTDTQYF
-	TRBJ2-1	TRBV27	CASSFFQELSEQFF
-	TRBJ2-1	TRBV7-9	CASSLGPEGYNEQFF
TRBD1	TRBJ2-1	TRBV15	CATSNGRDRGYNEQFF
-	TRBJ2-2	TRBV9	CASSVVGDTGELFF
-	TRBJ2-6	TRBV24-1	CATRASGANVLTF
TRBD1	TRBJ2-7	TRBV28	CASRPGTGIEQYF
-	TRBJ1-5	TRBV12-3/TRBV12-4	CASSSLGAREPQHF
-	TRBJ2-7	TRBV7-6	CASGGGLGYEQYF
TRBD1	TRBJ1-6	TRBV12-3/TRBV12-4	CASSFGDRIEYNSPLHF
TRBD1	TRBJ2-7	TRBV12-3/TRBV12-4	CASNVGGLGSYEQYF
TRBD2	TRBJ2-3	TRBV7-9	CASSLIAGALTDTQYF
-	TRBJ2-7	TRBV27	CASSTSGSYEQYF
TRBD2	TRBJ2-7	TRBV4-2	CASSQEDGGAFSYEQYF
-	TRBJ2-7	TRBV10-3	CAISGEGFSYEQYF
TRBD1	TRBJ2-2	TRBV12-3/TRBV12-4	CASTPRTGTGELFF
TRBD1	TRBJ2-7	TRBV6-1	CASRTSGTGSNEQYF
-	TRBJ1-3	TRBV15	CATSRGQTSGNTIYF